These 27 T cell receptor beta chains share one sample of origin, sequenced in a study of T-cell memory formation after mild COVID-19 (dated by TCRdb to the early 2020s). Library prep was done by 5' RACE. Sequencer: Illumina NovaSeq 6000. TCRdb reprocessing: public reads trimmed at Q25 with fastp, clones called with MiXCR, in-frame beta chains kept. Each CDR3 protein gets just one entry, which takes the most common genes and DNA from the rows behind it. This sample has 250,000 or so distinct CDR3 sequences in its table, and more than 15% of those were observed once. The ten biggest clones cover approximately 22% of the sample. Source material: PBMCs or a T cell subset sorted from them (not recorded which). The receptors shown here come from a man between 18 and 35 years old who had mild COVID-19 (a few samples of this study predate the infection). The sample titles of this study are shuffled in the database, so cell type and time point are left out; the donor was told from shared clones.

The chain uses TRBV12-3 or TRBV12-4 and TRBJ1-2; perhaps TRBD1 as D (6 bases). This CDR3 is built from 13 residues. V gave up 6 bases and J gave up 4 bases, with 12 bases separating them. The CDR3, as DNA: TGTGCCAGCAGCAGAGGACAGAGCTATGGCTACACCTTC. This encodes CASSRGQSYGYTF.

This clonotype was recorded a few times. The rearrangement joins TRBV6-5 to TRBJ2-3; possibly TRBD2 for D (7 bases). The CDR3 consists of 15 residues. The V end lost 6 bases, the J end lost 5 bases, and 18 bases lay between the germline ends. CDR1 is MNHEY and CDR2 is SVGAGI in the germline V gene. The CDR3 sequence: CASSPIRGAQDTQYF. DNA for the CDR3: TGTGCCAGCAGCCCTATACGGGGGGCCCAAGATACGCAGTATTTT.

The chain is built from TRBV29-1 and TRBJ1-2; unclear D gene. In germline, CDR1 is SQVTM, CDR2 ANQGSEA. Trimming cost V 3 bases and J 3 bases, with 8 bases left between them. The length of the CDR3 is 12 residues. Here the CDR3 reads CSVDQEHYGYTF. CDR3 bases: TGCAGCGTTGATCAGGAGCACTATGGCTACACCTTC.

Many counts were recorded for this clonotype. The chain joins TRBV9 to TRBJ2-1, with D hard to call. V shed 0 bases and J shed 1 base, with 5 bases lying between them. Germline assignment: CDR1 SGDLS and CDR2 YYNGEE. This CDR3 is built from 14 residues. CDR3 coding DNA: TGTGCCAGCAGCGTAGGGCAATCCTACAATGAGCAGTTCTTC. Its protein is CASSVGQSYNEQFF.

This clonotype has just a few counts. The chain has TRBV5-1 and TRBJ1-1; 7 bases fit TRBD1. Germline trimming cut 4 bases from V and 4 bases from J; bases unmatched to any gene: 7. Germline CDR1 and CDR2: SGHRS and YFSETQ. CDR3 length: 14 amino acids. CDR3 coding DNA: TGCGCCAGCAGCGTGAATTCAGGGGGCACTGAAGCTTTCTTT. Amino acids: CASSVNSGGTEAFF. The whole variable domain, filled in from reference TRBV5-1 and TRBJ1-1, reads KAGVTQTPRYLIKTRGQQVTLSCSPISGHRSVSWYQQTPGQGLQFLFEYFSETQRNKGNFPGRFSGRQFSNSRSEMNVSTLELGDSALYLCASSVNSGGTEAFFGQGTRLTVV.

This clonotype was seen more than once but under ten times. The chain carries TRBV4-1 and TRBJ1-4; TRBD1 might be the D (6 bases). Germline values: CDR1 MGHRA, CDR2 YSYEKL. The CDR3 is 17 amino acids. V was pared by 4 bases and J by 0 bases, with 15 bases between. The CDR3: CASSPGEGGATNEKLFF. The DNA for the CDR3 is TGCGCCAGCAGCCCCGGCGAGGGGGGGGCAACTAATGAAAAACTGTTTTTT.

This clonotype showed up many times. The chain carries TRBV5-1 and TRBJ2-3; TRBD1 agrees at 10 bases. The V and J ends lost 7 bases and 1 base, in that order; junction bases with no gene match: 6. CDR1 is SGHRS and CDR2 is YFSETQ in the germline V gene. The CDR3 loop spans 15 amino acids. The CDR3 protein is CASDSGTGGTDTQYF. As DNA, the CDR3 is TGCGCCAGCGACAGCGGGACAGGGGGCACAGATACGCAGTATTTT.

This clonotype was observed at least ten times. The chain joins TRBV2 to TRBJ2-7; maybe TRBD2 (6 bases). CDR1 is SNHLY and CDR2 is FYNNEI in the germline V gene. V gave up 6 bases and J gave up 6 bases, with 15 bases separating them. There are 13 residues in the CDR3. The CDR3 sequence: CASRGGHSGEQYF. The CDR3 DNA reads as TGTGCCAGCAGGGGAGGACACTCGGGCGAGCAGTACTTC.

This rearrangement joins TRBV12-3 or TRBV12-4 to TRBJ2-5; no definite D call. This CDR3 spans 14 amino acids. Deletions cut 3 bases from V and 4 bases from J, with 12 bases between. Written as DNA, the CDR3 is TGTGCCAGCAGTTTCCCGGGCCCTGGAGAGACCCAGTACTTC. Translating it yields CASSFPGPGETQYF.

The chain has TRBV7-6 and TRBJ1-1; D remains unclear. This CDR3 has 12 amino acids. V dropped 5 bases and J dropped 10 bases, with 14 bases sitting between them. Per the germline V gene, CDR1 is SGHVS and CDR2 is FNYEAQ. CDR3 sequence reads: CASSPGGSGAFF. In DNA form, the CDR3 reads TGTGCCAGCAGCCCTGGCGGCTCGGGAGCTTTCTTT.

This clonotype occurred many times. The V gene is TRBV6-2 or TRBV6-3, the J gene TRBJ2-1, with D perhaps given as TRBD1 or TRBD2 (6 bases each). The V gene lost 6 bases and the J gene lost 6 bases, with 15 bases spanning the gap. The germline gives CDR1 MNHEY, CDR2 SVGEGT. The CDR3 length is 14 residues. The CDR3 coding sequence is TGTGCCAGCAGCTCATGGGGGGCCTCCAATGAGCAGTTCTTC. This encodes CASSSWGASNEQFF.

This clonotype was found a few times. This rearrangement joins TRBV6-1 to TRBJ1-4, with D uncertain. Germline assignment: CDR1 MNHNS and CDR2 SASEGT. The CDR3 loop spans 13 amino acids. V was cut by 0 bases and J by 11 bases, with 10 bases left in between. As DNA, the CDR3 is TGTGCCAGCAGTGAAGCGTGGTCGAATAAACTGTTTTTT. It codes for CASSEAWSNKLFF.

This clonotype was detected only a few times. The CDR3: CASSQRQAGRPGELFF. The CDR3 bases are TGCGCCAGCAGCCAACGCCAAGCGGGGCGGCCCGGGGAGCTGTTTTTT. The chain combines TRBV4-3 with TRBJ2-2, with 7 bases aligning to TRBD2. Germline CDR1 LGHNA, CDR2 YSLEER. V shed 2 bases, J shed 6 bases, and the junction held 9 bases outside the gene matches. CDR3 length: 16 amino acids.

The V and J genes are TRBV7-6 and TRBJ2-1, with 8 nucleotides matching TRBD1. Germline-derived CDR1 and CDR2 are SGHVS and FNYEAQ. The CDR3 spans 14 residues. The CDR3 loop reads CGTGGRNSYNEQFF. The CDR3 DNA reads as TGTGGCACAGGGGGACGAAACTCCTACAATGAGCAGTTCTTC.

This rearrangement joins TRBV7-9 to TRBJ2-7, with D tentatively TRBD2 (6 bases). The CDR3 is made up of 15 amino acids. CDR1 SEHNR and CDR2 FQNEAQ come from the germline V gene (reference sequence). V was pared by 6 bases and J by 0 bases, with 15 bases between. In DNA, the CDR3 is TGTGCCAGCAGTCCGAGCGGGTCGAGCTCCTACGAGCAGTACTTC. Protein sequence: CASSPSGSSSYEQYF.

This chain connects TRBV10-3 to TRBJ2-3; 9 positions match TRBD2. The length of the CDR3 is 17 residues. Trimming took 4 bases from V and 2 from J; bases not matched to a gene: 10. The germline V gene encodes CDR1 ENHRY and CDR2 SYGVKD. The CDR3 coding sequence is TGTGCCATCAGTGGGGACTTAGCGGGGGTCACCACAGATACGCAGTATTTT. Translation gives CAISGDLAGVTTDTQYF.

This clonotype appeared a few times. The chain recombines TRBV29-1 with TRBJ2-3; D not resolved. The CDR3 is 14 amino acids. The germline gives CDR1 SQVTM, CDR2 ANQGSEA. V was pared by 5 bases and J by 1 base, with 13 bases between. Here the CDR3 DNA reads TGCAGCGTTATCCGCGACTCACGCACAGATACGCAGTATTTT. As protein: CSVIRDSRTDTQYF.

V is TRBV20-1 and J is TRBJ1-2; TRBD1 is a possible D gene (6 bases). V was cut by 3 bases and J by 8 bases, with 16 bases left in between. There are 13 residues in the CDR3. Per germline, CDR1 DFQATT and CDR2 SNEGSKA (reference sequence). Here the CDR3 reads CSARVPGAGGYTF. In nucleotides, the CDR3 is TGCAGTGCTAGGGTCCCAGGGGCGGGCGGCTACACCTTC.

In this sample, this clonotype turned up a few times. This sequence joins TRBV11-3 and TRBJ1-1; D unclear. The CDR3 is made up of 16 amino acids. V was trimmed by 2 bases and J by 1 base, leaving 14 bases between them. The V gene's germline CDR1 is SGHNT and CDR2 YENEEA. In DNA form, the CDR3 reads TGTGCCAGCAGCTTATCAAAGGACCAAACGAACACTGAAGCTTTCTTT. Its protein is CASSLSKDQTNTEAFF. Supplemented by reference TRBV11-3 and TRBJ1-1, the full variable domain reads EAGVVQSPRYKIIEKKQPVAFWCNPISGHNTLYWYLQNLGQGPELLIRYENEEAVDDSQLPKDRFSAERLKGVDSTLKIQPAELGDSAVYLCASSLSKDQTNTEAFFGQGTRLTVV.

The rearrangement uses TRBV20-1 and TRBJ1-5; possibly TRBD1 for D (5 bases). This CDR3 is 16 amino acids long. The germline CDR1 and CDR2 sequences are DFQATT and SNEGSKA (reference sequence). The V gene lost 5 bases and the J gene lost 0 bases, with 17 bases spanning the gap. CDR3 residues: CSASPRVGDSNQPQHF. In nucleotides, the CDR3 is TGCAGTGCTTCACCCAGGGTCGGAGATAGCAATCAGCCCCAGCATTTT.

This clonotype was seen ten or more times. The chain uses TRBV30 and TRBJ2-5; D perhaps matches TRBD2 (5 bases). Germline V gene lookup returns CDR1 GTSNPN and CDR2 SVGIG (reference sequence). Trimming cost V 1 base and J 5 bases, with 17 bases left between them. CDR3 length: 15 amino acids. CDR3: CAWSEGAQTGETQYF. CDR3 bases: TGTGCCTGGAGTGAGGGAGCACAAACGGGGGAGACCCAGTACTTC.

The CDR3 DNA sequence: TGTGCCAGCAGCTTATTGGGACAAATTTACGAGCAGTACGTC. This translates into CASSLLGQIYEQYV. The chain uses TRBV5-6 and TRBJ2-7; tentatively, D is TRBD1 (6 bases). This CDR3 spans 14 amino acids. V gave up 2 bases and J gave up 4 bases, with 13 bases separating them. Germline CDR1 is SGHDT and CDR2 is YYEEEE.

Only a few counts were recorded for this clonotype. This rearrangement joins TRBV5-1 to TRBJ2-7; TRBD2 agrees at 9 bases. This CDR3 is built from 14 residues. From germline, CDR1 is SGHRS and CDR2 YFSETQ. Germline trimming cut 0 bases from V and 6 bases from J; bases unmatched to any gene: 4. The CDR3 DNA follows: TGCGCCAGCAGCTTGGTGGGACTAGCTTCCGAGCAGTACTTC. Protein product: CASSLVGLASEQYF.

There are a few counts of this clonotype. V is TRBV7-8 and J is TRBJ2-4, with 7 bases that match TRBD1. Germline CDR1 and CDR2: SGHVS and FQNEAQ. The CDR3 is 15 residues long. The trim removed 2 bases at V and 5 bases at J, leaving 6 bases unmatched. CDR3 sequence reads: CASSLYTGEQNIQYF. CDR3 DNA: TGTGCCAGCAGCTTATACACAGGGGAACAAAACATTCAGTACTTC.

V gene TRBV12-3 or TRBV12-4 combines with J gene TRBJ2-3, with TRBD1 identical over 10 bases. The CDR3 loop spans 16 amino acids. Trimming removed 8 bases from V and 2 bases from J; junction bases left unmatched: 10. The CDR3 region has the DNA TGTGCCAGCCAGTTTAGGGACAGGGGAATCACAGATACGCAGTATTTT. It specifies CASQFRDRGITDTQYF.

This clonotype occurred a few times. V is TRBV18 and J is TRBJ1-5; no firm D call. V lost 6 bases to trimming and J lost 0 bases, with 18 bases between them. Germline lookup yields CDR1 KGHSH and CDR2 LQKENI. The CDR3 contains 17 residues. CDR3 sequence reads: CASSREPPNYSNQPQHF. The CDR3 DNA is TGTGCCAGCTCGAGAGAACCACCTAATTATAGCAATCAGCCCCAGCATTTT.

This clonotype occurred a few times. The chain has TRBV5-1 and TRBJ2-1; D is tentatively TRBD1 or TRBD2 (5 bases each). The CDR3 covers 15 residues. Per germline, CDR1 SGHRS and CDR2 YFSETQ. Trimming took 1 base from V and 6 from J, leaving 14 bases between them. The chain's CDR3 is CASSLTSGAGNEQFF. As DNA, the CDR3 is TGCGCCAGCAGCTTGACGTCCGGGGCCGGCAATGAGCAGTTCTTC.